This T cell receptor (beta chain) was recorded in a study of blood T cell repertoires in COVID-19. Trimming stripped 4 bases from V and 2 bases from J, with 12 bases between. Germline CDR1 KGHDR, CDR2 SFDVKD. The CDR3 totals 15 residues. Clones were read by immunoSEQ multiplex PCR, and TCRdb kept only the in-frame ones, dropping some. This sample yields fewer than 250,000 clones, of which roughly 80% are seen a single time; less than 4% belongs to the top ten. The rearrangement uses TRBV24-1 and TRBJ2-3, with a possible D match to TRBD2 (6 bases). The specimen was PBMCs or T cells enriched from blood (not recorded which). The receptor was derived from a woman aged 40-49 years who had been exposed to COVID-19. CDR3 coding DNA: TGTGCCACCAGTGAAACTAGCCTAGTCACAGATACGCAGTATTTT. Its protein is CATSETSLVTDTQYF.